This T cell receptor (beta chain) comes out of a study of regulatory T cells in long-lasting Graves disease. Germline V gene lookup returns CDR1 LGHDT and CDR2 YNNKEL (reference sequence). V lost 2 bases and J 5 bases, leaving 9 bases between the germline ends. The CDR3 is made up of 13 amino acids. This clonotype occurred many times. The authors built TCR beta libraries using iRepertoire HTBI primers and Arm-PCR of CDR3 regions. MiXCR was run by TCRdb on the multiplex PCR reads, yielding one entry per CDR3 protein. The sample lists 530,000 or so distinct CDR3 sequences; about 16% were seen once. Stated time point: newly diagnosed GD, antithyroid drugs for less than 3 months. From RNA extracted from PBMCs, the TCR library was made. These data also formed part of another study, on T cells in Graves' hyperthyroidism and ophthalmopathy.

The specimen comprised peripheral blood mononuclear cells (PBMCs), sampled at new diagnosis, from a patient treated with antithyroid drugs. This rearrangement joins TRBV3-1 to TRBJ1-1, with D maybe TRBD1 (6 bases). The sequence was collected from a man in his late teens or twenties with Graves disease. Here the CDR3 reads CASSQQGWTEAFF. The DNA of the CDR3 is TGTGCCAGCAGCCAACAGGGGTGGACTGAAGCTTTCTTT.